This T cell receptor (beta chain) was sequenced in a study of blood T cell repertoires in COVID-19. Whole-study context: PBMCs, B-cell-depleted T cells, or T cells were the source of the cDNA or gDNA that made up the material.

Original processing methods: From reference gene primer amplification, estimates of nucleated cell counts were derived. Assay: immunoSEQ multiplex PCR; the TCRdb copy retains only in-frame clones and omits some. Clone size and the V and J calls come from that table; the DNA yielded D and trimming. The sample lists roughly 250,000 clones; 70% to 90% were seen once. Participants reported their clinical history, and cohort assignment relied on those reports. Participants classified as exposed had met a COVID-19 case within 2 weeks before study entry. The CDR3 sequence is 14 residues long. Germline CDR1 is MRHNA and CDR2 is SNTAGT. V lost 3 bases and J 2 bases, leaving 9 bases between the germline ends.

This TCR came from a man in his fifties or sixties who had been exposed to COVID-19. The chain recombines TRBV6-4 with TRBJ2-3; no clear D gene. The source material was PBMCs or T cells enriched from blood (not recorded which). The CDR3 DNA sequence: TGTGCCAGCAGTGAAGAAGCGAACACAGATACGCAGTATTTT. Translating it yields CASSEEANTDTQYF.